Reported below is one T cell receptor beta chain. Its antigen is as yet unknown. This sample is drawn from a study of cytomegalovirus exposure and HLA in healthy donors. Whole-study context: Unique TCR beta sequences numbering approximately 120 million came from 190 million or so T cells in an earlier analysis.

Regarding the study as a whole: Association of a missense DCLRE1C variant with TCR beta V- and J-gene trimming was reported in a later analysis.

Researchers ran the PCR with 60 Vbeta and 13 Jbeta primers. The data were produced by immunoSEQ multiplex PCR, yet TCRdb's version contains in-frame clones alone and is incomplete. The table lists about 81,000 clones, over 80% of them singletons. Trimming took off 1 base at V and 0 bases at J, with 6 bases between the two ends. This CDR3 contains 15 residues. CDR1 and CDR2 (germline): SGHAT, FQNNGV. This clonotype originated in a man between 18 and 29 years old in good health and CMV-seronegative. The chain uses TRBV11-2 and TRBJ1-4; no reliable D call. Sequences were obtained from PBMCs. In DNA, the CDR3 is TGTGCCAGCAGCTTAGTCATTGCAACTAATGAAAAACTGTTTTTT. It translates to CASSLVIATNEKLFF.